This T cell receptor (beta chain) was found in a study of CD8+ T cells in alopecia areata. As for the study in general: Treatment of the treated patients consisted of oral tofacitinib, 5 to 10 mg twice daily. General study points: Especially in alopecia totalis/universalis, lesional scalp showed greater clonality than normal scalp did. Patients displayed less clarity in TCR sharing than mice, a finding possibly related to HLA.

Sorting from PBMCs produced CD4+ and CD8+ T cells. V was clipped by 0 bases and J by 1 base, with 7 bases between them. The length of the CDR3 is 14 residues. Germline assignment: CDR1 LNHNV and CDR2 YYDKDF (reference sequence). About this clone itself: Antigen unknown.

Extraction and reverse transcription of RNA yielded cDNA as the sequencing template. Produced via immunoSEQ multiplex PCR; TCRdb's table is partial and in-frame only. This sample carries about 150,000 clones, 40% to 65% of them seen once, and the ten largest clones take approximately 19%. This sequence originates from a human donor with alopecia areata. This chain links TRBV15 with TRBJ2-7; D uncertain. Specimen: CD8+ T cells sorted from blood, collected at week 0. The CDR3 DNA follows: TGTGCCACCAGCAGAGATCTCCAGTCCTACGAGCAGTACTTC. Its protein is CATSRDLQSYEQYF.